A single sample is the source of the 19 T cell receptor beta chains below, sequenced in a study of cytomegalovirus exposure and HLA in healthy donors. The PCR made use of 60 Vbeta and 13 Jbeta primers. Measured with immunoSEQ multiplex PCR; TCRdb has only the in-frame clones, and not every one. The sample has hundreds of thousands of clones; approximately 88% are singletons. Source material: PBMCs. The receptors come from a boy aged 2 to 10 in good health and CMV-seronegative.

The chain employs TRBV7-9 and TRBJ2-2; no reliable D call. Between the trimmed V and J ends, which lost 0 bases and 2 bases, there was a span of 4 bases. The CDR3 is 14 residues long. CDR1 and CDR2 from the germline V gene are SEHNR and FQNEAQ (reference sequence). The CDR3 region has the DNA TGTGCCAGCAGCTTAGCGACTAACACCGGGGAGCTGTTTTTT. Protein product: CASSLATNTGELFF.

CDR3 nucleotide sequence: TGCAGCGTTACCCCGGGACAGGGGGCGACTGGGGCCAACGTCCTGACTTTC. Its protein product is CSVTPGQGATGANVLTF. This chain joins TRBV29-1 and TRBJ2-6; 12 nucleotides line up with TRBD1. This CDR3 has 17 residues. The germline CDR1 and CDR2 sequences are SQVTM and ANQGSEA. J gave up 2 bases and V 5 bases, and 7 bases lay outside the gene matches.

The gene calls are TRBV30 and TRBJ2-1; D gene ambiguous. The V gene lost 0 bases and the J gene lost 3 bases, with 6 bases spanning the gap. The CDR3 has 13 amino acids. Germline assignment: CDR1 GTSNPN and CDR2 SVGIG (reference sequence). The CDR3 loop is CAWSVRYYNEQFF. The CDR3 bases are TGTGCCTGGAGTGTCCGCTACTACAATGAGCAGTTCTTC.

This clone was observed a handful of times. The chain carries TRBV2 and TRBJ1-1; 10 bases align to TRBD1. The V gene end was trimmed by 7 bases and the J gene end by 9 bases; junction bases not matched to a gene: 8. From germline, CDR1 is SNHLY and CDR2 FYNNEI. CDR3 size: 13 residues. CDR3 sequence (DNA): TGTGCCAGCAAGGGACAGGGGATACAAAAAGCTTTCTTT. Its translation: CASKGQGIQKAFF.

CDR3 amino acids: CASSPTSSGANVLTF. DNA for the CDR3: TGTGCCAGCAGCCCGACTAGCTCTGGGGCCAACGTCCTGACTTTC. The V and J genes are TRBV11-1 and TRBJ2-6, with D perhaps matching TRBD2 (6 bases). V shed 5 bases and J shed 0 bases, with 8 bases lying between them. The CDR3 spans 15 residues. The V gene's germline CDR1 is SGHAT and CDR2 FQDESV (reference sequence). The entire variable domain, with the rest obtained from reference TRBV11-1 and TRBJ2-6, is as follows: EAEVAQSPRYKITEKSQAVAFWCDPISGHATLYWYRQILGQGPELLVQFQDESVVDDSQLPKDRFSAERLKGVDSTLKIQPAELGDSAMYLCASSPTSSGANVLTFGAGSRLTVL.

This chain links TRBV7-9 with TRBJ2-7; TRBD2 matches 8 bases. V was pared by 7 bases and J by 4 bases, with 12 bases of the junction left unmatched. The germline gives CDR1 SEHNR, CDR2 FQNEAQ (reference sequence). The CDR3 is 15 residues long. In DNA, the CDR3 is TGTGCCAGCACCGGGGGGGAGGACTTCGAGTACGAGCAGTACTTC. It translates to CASTGGEDFEYEQYF.

CDR3 region: CASTERGTYYGYTF. Here the CDR3 DNA reads TGTGCCAGCACCGAACGGGGGACGTACTATGGCTACACCTTC. The chain recombines TRBV6-1 with TRBJ1-2; maybe TRBD1 (5 bases). CDR1 is MNHNS and CDR2 is SASEGT in the germline V gene. This CDR3 region has 14 residues. Deletions cut 7 bases from V and 3 bases from J, with 15 bases between.

The V call is TRBV6-5, the J call TRBJ1-2; D unresolved. V dropped 5 bases and J dropped 6 bases, with 13 bases sitting between them. The V gene's germline CDR1 is MNHEY and CDR2 SVGAGI. This CDR3 spans 13 amino acids. This chain's CDR3 is CASSPREGNGYTF. The CDR3 DNA is TGTGCCAGCAGTCCCCGGGAGGGTAATGGCTACACCTTC.

The chain joins TRBV6-5 to TRBJ1-6; D is possibly TRBD1 (5 bases). The V end was cut by 3 bases, the J end by 9 bases, with 18 bases between. From germline, CDR1 is MNHEY and CDR2 SVGAGI. The CDR3 runs to 16 residues. The chain's CDR3 is CASSYGGVPSSSPLHF. CDR3 nucleotides: TGTGCCAGCAGTTATGGGGGGGTCCCCTCCAGTTCACCCCTCCACTTT.

The chain uses TRBV27 and TRBJ2-4; tentatively, D is TRBD2 (5 bases). Trimming pared 6 bases from V and 3 bases from J, leaving 12 bases between. Germline V gene data show CDR1 as MNHEY and CDR2 as SMNVEV (reference sequence). The CDR3 runs to 14 residues. The CDR3 DNA reads TGTGCCAGCAGACCAGCGGTGGGCAAAAACATTCAGTACTTC. Protein: CASRPAVGKNIQYF.

The V gene is TRBV2, the J gene TRBJ1-2; weak D call: TRBD1 (5 bases). The CDR3 is made up of 13 amino acids. Germline CDR1 is SNHLY and CDR2 is FYNNEI. With 3 bases removed from V and 5 bases from J, the gap between germline ends came to 10 bases. CDR3 amino acids: CASSDRGTYGYTF. The CDR3 nucleotides read TGTGCCAGCAGTGATCGGGGGACTTATGGCTACACCTTC.

The gene calls are TRBV27 and TRBJ2-7, with 10 bases fitting TRBD1. Per germline, CDR1 MNHEY and CDR2 SMNVEV (reference sequence). The CDR3 contains 15 residues. After removal of 5 bases from V and 2 bases from J, the junction contained 6 bases not matched to a gene. The CDR3 region is CASSETGGDTYEQYF. CDR3 coding DNA: TGTGCCAGCAGTGAGACAGGGGGCGATACCTACGAGCAGTACTTC.

The V and J genes are TRBV27 and TRBJ2-7; D possibly corresponds to TRBD2 (6 bases). CDR3 length: 14 amino acids. Germline-derived CDR1 and CDR2 are MNHEY and SMNVEV (reference sequence). Trimming removed 4 bases from V and 4 bases from J, with 14 bases in between. The CDR3 coding sequence is TGTGCCAGCAGTTCCCGGCCGGGAGTGTACGAGCAGTACTTC. It specifies CASSSRPGVYEQYF.

The V and J genes are TRBV12-5 and TRBJ2-3, with TRBD2 identical over 15 bases. From germline, CDR1 is LGHNT and CDR2 FRNRAP. V lost 6 bases to trimming and J lost 1 base; unmatched junction nucleotides: 2. The CDR3 is 16 amino acids. The CDR3 protein is CASGRTSGGGTDTQYF. CDR3 nucleotides: TGTGCTAGTGGCCGGACTAGCGGGGGGGGCACAGATACGCAGTATTTT.

This chain connects TRBV11-2 to TRBJ1-5; 11 nucleotides match TRBD1. Per germline, CDR1 SGHAT and CDR2 FQNNGV. Trimming took 7 bases from V and 6 from J; bases not matched to a gene: 5. The CDR3 spans 14 residues. CDR3 region: CASKGQGVGQPQHF. Here the CDR3 DNA reads TGTGCCAGCAAGGGACAGGGGGTAGGTCAGCCCCAGCATTTT.

The chain is built from TRBV5-1 and TRBJ1-2, with 7 positions matching TRBD1. J lost 0 bases, V lost 0 bases, and 11 bases had no gene match. This CDR3 has 18 amino acids. Germline lookup yields CDR1 SGHRS and CDR2 YFSETQ. This CDR3 is CASSLGDREMIANYGYTF. CDR3 bases: TGCGCCAGCAGCTTGGGGGACAGAGAGATGATCGCTAACTATGGCTACACCTTC.

The V gene is TRBV6-6, the J gene TRBJ1-5, with TRBD1 identical over 8 bases. Unmatched junction bases numbered 10, after V lost 7 bases and J lost 2 bases. The germline gives CDR1 MNHNY, CDR2 SVGAGI (reference sequence). The CDR3 spans 16 residues. As DNA, the CDR3 is TGTGCCAGCACCAAGGACAGGGCCAGGGGCAATCAGCCCCAGCATTTT. Protein product: CASTKDRARGNQPQHF.

The J gene is TRBJ2-4, the V gene TRBV10-3; D might be TRBD2 (6 bases). V dropped 5 bases and J dropped 2 bases, with 13 bases sitting between them. The CDR3 covers 15 residues. Germline V lookup: CDR1 ENHRY, CDR2 SYGVKD. The CDR3 reads CAISPDGGTKNIQYF. CDR3 bases: TGTGCCATCAGTCCCGATGGGGGGACCAAAAACATTCAGTACTTC.

The V and J genes are TRBV25-1 and TRBJ2-5; the D gene is possibly TRBD1 (6 bases). Germline-derived CDR1 and CDR2 are MGHDK and SYGVNS. Trimming removed 1 base at V and 4 bases at J, with 19 bases between. This CDR3 has 17 amino acids. The CDR3 bases are TGTGCCAGCAGTGAATTATTCCCCAGGGGTGGAGGAGAGACCCAGTACTTC. This codes for CASSELFPRGGGETQYF.